Many counts were recorded for the clone carrying this T cell receptor (beta chain). Its antigen is unidentified. Different DNA sequences within this sample yield the same CDR3. The assay was immunoSEQ multiplex PCR, and TCRdb's table has in-frame clones only and misses some. The data show over a million clones, more than 75% seen once. This CDR3 spans 14 amino acids. V was cut by 0 bases and J by 5 bases, with 8 bases left in between. CDR1 is SGHRS and CDR2 is YFSETQ in the germline V gene. This entry belongs to a study of shared clonotypes between healthy human individuals. Study context: Samples came from a couple of female and a few male donors aged 18 to 49. Notes on the study in general: An anticipated effect of sequencing depth on clonotype sharing among donors was recognized. The study drew on few donors, limiting represented genetic and exposure-history diversity.

This chain joins TRBV5-1 and TRBJ2-2; perhaps TRBD2 as D (6 bases). The specimen sequenced was memory CD4+ T cells from PBMCs. Subset noted: CD45RA-negative fraction. This clonotype was sampled from a young man in good health. Some clones in this sample may be carry-over from other donors' samples. The CDR3 spells CASSLAGATGELFF. DNA for the CDR3: TGCGCCAGCAGCTTGGCGGGAGCTACCGGGGAGCTGTTTTTT.